A single sample gave rise to the 28 T cell receptor beta chains below, sequenced in a study of shared clonotypes between healthy human individuals. Produced via immunoSEQ multiplex PCR; TCRdb's table is partial and in-frame only. The data show roughly 1.4 million clones, around 98.5% seen once. The sample taken for sequencing was naive CD4+ T cells sorted from blood. The sample's subset: CD45RA+ positively selected. These receptors all stem from a man aged 25-40 years in good health.

The rearrangement joins TRBV6-5 to TRBJ2-1; D is uncertain. This CDR3 comprises 15 residues. Trimming pared 6 bases from V and 6 bases from J, leaving 18 bases between. Germline CDR1 MNHEY, CDR2 SVGAGI. The chain's CDR3 is CASSPRASGFNEQFF. DNA for the CDR3: TGTGCCAGCAGCCCCCGGGCTAGTGGCTTCAATGAGCAGTTCTTC.

The chain employs TRBV5-8 and TRBJ1-5; no definite D call. The CDR3 consists of 12 residues. Germline lookup yields CDR1 SGHTS and CDR2 YDEGEE. Trimming pared 2 bases from V and 3 bases from J, leaving 3 bases between. In DNA form, the CDR3 reads TGTGCCAGCAGCTTCACCAATCAGCCCCAGCATTTT. Its protein product is CASSFTNQPQHF.

The CDR3 DNA reads TGTGCCATCAGTGAAGGTGACAGGAGACGGTATGGCTACACCTTC. Its translation: CAISEGDRRRYGYTF. V is TRBV10-3 and J is TRBJ1-2; D is perhaps TRBD1 (6 bases). V lost 3 bases to trimming and J lost 5 bases, with 16 bases between them. The length of the CDR3 is 15 residues. Germline CDR1 and CDR2: ENHRY and SYGVKD.

The chain is built from TRBV19 and TRBJ2-6, with TRBD1 matching over 8 bases. The ends lost 6 bases at V and 0 bases at J; junction bases unmatched: 4. The germline V gene has CDR1 LNHDA and CDR2 SQIVND (reference sequence). CDR3 length: 16 amino acids. The CDR3, as DNA: TGTGCCAGTAGGAGGACAGGGTTCTCTGGGGCCAACGTCCTGACTTTC. This gives the protein CASRRTGFSGANVLTF. The full variable domain, in which reference TRBV19 and TRBJ2-6 provide the parts outside the CDR3, is DGGITQSPKYLFRKEGQNVTLSCEQNLNHDAMYWYRQDPGQGLRLIYYSQIVNDFQKGDIAEGYSVSREKKESFPLTVTSAQKNPTAFYLCASRRTGFSGANVLTFGAGSRLTVL.

The chain joins TRBV19 to TRBJ2-7; no firm D call. Germline V gene data show CDR1 as LNHDA and CDR2 as SQIVND (reference sequence). V lost 6 bases to trimming and J lost 1 base, with 10 bases between them. The CDR3 is 13 residues long. In nucleotides, the CDR3 is TGTGCCAGTAGCGTGGCAGTTTCCTACGAGCAGTACTTC. Translating gives CASSVAVSYEQYF.

The chain joins TRBV7-3 to TRBJ2-1, with TRBD2 matching 8 bases. Germline V gene data show CDR1 as SGHTA and CDR2 as FQGTGA. The CDR3 length is 13 residues. J was trimmed by 5 bases and V by 5 bases; bases with no gene match: 2. Here the CDR3 reads CASSRGGNNEQFF. The CDR3 bases are TGTGCCAGCAGCCGCGGGGGGAACAATGAGCAGTTCTTC.

Points on this clone: This sample also contains other DNA sequences that code for the same CDR3. The chain's CDR3 is CASSLNYEQYF. Written as DNA, the CDR3 is TGTGCCAGCAGTCTAAATTACGAGCAGTACTTC. The chain employs TRBV28 and TRBJ2-7; no clear D gene. Trimming cost V 5 bases and J 4 bases, with 6 bases left between them. CDR1 MDHEN and CDR2 SYDVKM come from the germline V gene. The CDR3 extends over 11 amino acids.

The rearrangement links TRBV5-1 to TRBJ2-3; no clear D. Germline CDR1 and CDR2: SGHRS and YFSETQ. The V end lost 2 bases, the J end lost 6 bases, and 10 bases lay between the germline ends. This CDR3 is built from 13 residues. The CDR3 loop reads CASSFRTSDTQYF. The CDR3 DNA follows: TGCGCCAGCAGCTTTAGGACGTCCGATACGCAGTATTTT.

This sequence joins TRBV18 and TRBJ2-7, with unresolved D. This CDR3 has 14 residues. Germline CDR1 is KGHSH and CDR2 is LQKENI. Trimming removed 0 bases at V and 3 bases at J, with 9 bases between. CDR3 nucleotides: TGTGCCAGCTCACCACCCAGGCAGAACTACGAGCAGTACTTC. This translates into CASSPPRQNYEQYF.

The chain recombines TRBV5-4 with TRBJ1-3, with 9 bases fitting TRBD1. Unmatched junction bases numbered 1, after V lost 2 bases and J lost 4 bases. CDR3 size: 14 residues. From germline, CDR1 is SGHNT and CDR2 YYREEE (reference sequence). The CDR3 DNA reads TGTGCCAGCAGCTTACAGGGGGCGGGAAACACCATATATTTT. Amino acids: CASSLQGAGNTIYF.

The genes are TRBV18 and TRBJ2-7; D is unresolved. The CDR3 extends over 14 amino acids. CDR1 and CDR2 (germline): KGHSH, LQKENI. Trimming removed 3 bases from V and 2 bases from J, with 11 bases in between. The CDR3 is CASSPGPPPYEQYF. DNA of the CDR3: TGTGCCAGCTCACCGGGTCCTCCTCCCTACGAGCAGTACTTC.

The rearrangement uses TRBV6-5 and TRBJ1-5; 9 bases align to TRBD1. The CDR3 sequence is 16 residues long. The V segment lost 4 bases and the J segment 6 bases; nucleotides outside the gene matches: 10. In germline, CDR1 is MNHEY, CDR2 SVGAGI. Here the CDR3 DNA reads TGTGCCAGCAGTTCTCCGGGACAGGGTTTGACTCAGCCCCAGCATTTT. Its protein product is CASSSPGQGLTQPQHF.

The gene calls are TRBV7-9 and TRBJ2-3; D possibly matches TRBD1 or TRBD2 (6 bases each). V lost 6 bases and J lost 3, with 13 bases in between. This CDR3 comprises 14 residues. Germline V gene data show CDR1 as SEHNR and CDR2 as FQNEAQ (reference sequence). CDR3 sequence reads: CASSYGGRTDTQYF. CDR3 in DNA: TGTGCCAGCAGTTATGGGGGGCGGACAGATACGCAGTATTTT.

This clone was seen just once. The chain links TRBV18 to TRBJ1-1, with a tentative D call TRBD1 (6 bases). Germline assignment: CDR1 KGHSH and CDR2 LQKENI. This CDR3 is built from 17 residues. V dropped 3 bases and J dropped 0 bases, with 17 bases sitting between them. The CDR3 here is CASSPSTGFPMNTEAFF. Here the CDR3 DNA reads TGTGCCAGCTCACCGTCCACAGGGTTTCCTATGAACACTGAAGCTTTCTTT.

A note on this clone: Other DNA sequences in this specimen translate into the identical CDR3. J is TRBJ2-7 and V is TRBV6-5, with 10 bases that match TRBD1. This CDR3 contains 15 residues. Trimming at V came to 0 bases and at J to 4 bases, leaving 3 bases not matched to a gene. Germline values: CDR1 MNHEY, CDR2 SVGAGI. The CDR3 is CASSYSGQGTYEQYF. The DNA of the CDR3 is TGTGCCAGCAGTTACTCGGGACAGGGGACTTACGAGCAGTACTTC.

This chain joins TRBV30 and TRBJ1-1, with D tentatively TRBD1 (6 bases). Trimming took 3 bases from V and 12 from J, leaving 11 bases between them. Looked up from germline, CDR1 is GTSNPN and CDR2 is SVGIG (reference sequence). This CDR3 has 10 residues. CDR3 protein: CAWRGHQTFF. The DNA for the CDR3 is TGTGCCTGGAGGGGACATCAGACTTTCTTT. Based on the CDR3 plus reference TRBV30 and TRBJ1-1, the full variable domain is SQTIHQWPATLVQPVGSPLSLECTVEGTSNPNLYWYRQAAGRGLQLLFYSVGIGQISSEVPQNLSASRPQDRQFILSSKKLLLSDSGFYLCAWRGHQTFFGQGTRLTVV.

The rearrangement links TRBV2 to TRBJ2-7; TRBD2 matches at 8 bases. V trimming: 10 bases; J trimming: 3 bases; junction bases outside the gene matches: 8. The germline CDR1 and CDR2 sequences are SNHLY and FYNNEI. This CDR3 spans 13 amino acids. CDR3 loop: CAIATSDYYEQYF. The CDR3, as DNA: TGTGCCATCGCGACTAGCGATTACTACGAGCAGTACTTC.

The CDR3 coding sequence is TGTGCCAGCCGCGGACAGTTCTATGGCTACACCTTC. Encoded protein: CASRGQFYGYTF. The chain uses TRBV6-1 and TRBJ1-2, with D maybe TRBD1 (6 bases). Germline CDR1 MNHNS, CDR2 SASEGT. CDR3 size: 12 residues. Trimming cost V 8 bases and J 4 bases, with 11 bases left between them.

The V and J genes are TRBV5-1 and TRBJ1-4, with 9 bases lining up with TRBD1. The CDR3 contains 13 residues. Germline values: CDR1 SGHRS, CDR2 YFSETQ. Trimming at V came to 3 bases and at J to 8 bases, leaving 2 bases not matched to a gene. The CDR3, as DNA: TGCGCCAGCAGCTCGGGACAGGGCGAAAAACTGTTTTTT. Its protein is CASSSGQGEKLFF.

The chain carries TRBV27 and TRBJ1-5; D remains unclear. CDR1 and CDR2 (germline): MNHEY, SMNVEV (reference sequence). CDR3 size: 18 residues. V was shortened by 6 bases and J by 0 bases, with 21 bases between the two germline ends. The CDR3 DNA sequence: TGTGCCAGCAGGGTACCCCTCGACGAATTCATTAGCAATCAGCCCCAGCATTTT. This encodes CASRVPLDEFISNQPQHF.

The V and J genes are TRBV5-1 and TRBJ1-1, with D possibly TRBD1 on 5 matching bases. This CDR3 comprises 13 residues. Between the trimmed V and J ends, which lost 5 bases and 1 base, there was a span of 9 bases. CDR1 and CDR2 (germline): SGHRS, YFSETQ. Here the CDR3 reads CASRAGTNTEAFF. The CDR3 bases are TGCGCCAGCAGGGCAGGGACGAACACTGAAGCTTTCTTT.

V is TRBV27 and J is TRBJ2-7, with D tentatively TRBD1 or TRBD2 (5 bases each). The V end was cut by 7 bases, the J end by 2 bases, with 18 bases between. The germline CDR1 and CDR2 sequences are MNHEY and SMNVEV (reference sequence). This CDR3 region has 15 residues. This CDR3 is CASTLSRDRAYEQYF. CDR3 bases: TGTGCCAGCACCCTAAGCCGGGACCGTGCCTACGAGCAGTACTTC.

The chain carries TRBV29-1 and TRBJ1-1; D gene uncertain. The germline gives CDR1 SQVTM, CDR2 ANQGSEA. There are 13 residues in the CDR3. Trimming left V 7 bases short and J 5 bases short, with 17 bases between. The chain's CDR3 is CSGEVRARTEAFF. The CDR3 bases are TGCAGCGGCGAAGTTCGGGCTAGGACTGAAGCTTTCTTT.

The chain uses TRBV7-2 and TRBJ2-7; D might be TRBD2 (6 bases). Trimming pared 5 bases from V and 3 bases from J, leaving 14 bases between. This CDR3 region has 14 residues. Germline values: CDR1 SGHTA, CDR2 FQGNSA. The CDR3 here is CASSNLARIYEQYF. CDR3 DNA sequence: TGTGCCAGCAGCAATCTAGCGCGGATCTACGAGCAGTACTTC.

The chain uses TRBV19 and TRBJ2-7, with D perhaps matching TRBD2 (5 bases). With 6 bases removed from V and 3 bases from J, the gap between germline ends came to 9 bases. The germline V gene has CDR1 LNHDA and CDR2 SQIVND (reference sequence). The length of the CDR3 is 12 residues. The CDR3 bases are TGTGCCAGTAGATCTACTAGCTACGAGCAGTACTTC. Amino acid sequence: CASRSTSYEQYF.

The rearrangement uses TRBV6-1 and TRBJ2-7, with a tentative D call TRBD1 (5 bases). This CDR3 spans 13 amino acids. Trimming removed 5 bases from V and 2 bases from J, with 10 bases in between. Per the germline V gene, CDR1 is MNHNS and CDR2 is SASEGT. CDR3 DNA: TGTGCCAGCAGTACAGACAGAGCCTACGAGCAGTACTTC. It codes for CASSTDRAYEQYF.

The rearrangement uses TRBV28 and TRBJ1-2; D gene ambiguous. CDR1 and CDR2 (germline): MDHEN, SYDVKM. The CDR3 loop spans 15 amino acids. V dropped 3 bases and J dropped 5 bases, with 16 bases sitting between them. CDR3 sequence: CASSFLTRNLYGYTF. The CDR3, as DNA: TGTGCCAGCAGTTTCCTTACGAGAAACCTTTATGGCTACACCTTC.

The chain joins TRBV7-3 to TRBJ2-2, with 7 bases identical to TRBD2. The length of the CDR3 is 16 residues. Germline lookup yields CDR1 SGHTA and CDR2 FQGTGA. Trimming removed 5 bases from V and 0 bases from J; junction bases left unmatched: 6. CDR3 in DNA: TGTGCCAGCAGCAACTTAGCGGGCTCGAACACCGGGGAGCTGTTTTTT. Its translation: CASSNLAGSNTGELFF.